There are a few counts of the clone carrying this T cell receptor (beta chain). This sample is part of a study of CD8 T cells in Susac syndrome. Germline V lookup: CDR1 KGHSH, CDR2 LQKENI. The CDR3 is 12 residues long. V lost 9 bases and J lost 5, with 13 bases in between. RNA, at about 0.45 to 1 ug, was reverse transcribed with random hexamers. TCRdb analysed the immunoSEQ multiplex PCR reads with MiXCR anew, one entry per CDR3 protein. Seen here are around 280,000 distinct CDR3 sequences, just over 90% observed once, and the top ten hold about 0.063%. Sequencing was carried out using CD4+ T cells from PBMCs. This chain links TRBV18 with TRBJ1-1; D gene unclear. The sequence was obtained from a human donor with multiple sclerosis. CDR3 protein: CASSQVGTEAFF. CDR3 bases: TGTGCCAGTTCCCAGGTGGGGACTGAAGCTTTCTTT.